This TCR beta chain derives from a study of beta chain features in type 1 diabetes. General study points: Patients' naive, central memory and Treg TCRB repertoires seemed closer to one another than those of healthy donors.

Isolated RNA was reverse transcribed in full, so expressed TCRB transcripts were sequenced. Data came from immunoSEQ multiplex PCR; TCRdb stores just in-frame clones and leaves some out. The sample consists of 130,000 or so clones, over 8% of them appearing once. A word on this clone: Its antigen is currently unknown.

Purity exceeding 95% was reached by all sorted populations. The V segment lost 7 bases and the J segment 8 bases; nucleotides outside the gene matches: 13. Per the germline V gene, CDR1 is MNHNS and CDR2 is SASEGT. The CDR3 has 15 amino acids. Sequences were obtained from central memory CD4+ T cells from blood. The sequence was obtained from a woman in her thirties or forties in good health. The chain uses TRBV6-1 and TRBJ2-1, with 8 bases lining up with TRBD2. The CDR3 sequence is CASTHDSGDGYEQFF. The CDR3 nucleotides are TGTGCCAGCACCCATGATAGCGGGGATGGGTATGAGCAGTTCTTC.